Each of the 6 T cell receptor beta chains below was sequenced from the same sample in a study of blood T cell repertoires in COVID-19. Sequencing was performed with immunoSEQ multiplex PCR; in TCRdb, only in-frame clones are kept and a portion is missing. Among roughly 190,000 clones, roughly 84% were seen once, and the ten largest hold about 20%. The sequencing input was peripheral blood. These receptors were obtained from a human donor in a cohort sampled during active COVID-19.

The chain links TRBV19 to TRBJ2-7, with 7 bases that match TRBD1. The CDR3 runs to 15 residues. The J segment lost 2 bases and the V segment lost 4 bases, leaving 8 bases of the junction unmatched. Germline lookup yields CDR1 LNHDA and CDR2 SQIVND (reference sequence). The CDR3 DNA is TGTGCCAGTAGTAAAGGACGGGACAGAGCCTACGAGCAGTACTTC. Protein: CASSKGRDRAYEQYF.

The V and J genes are TRBV5-1 and TRBJ2-5; 9 nucleotides agree with TRBD1. Losses at the gene ends were 4 bases for V and 5 bases for J; bases not matched to a gene: 9. The CDR3 sequence is 15 residues long. In germline, CDR1 is SGHRS, CDR2 YFSETQ. CDR3 loop: CASSITGTGSETQYF. The CDR3 DNA follows: TGCGCCAGCAGCATAACCGGGACAGGGTCGGAGACCCAGTACTTC.

The V call is TRBV28, the J call TRBJ2-7; 8 nucleotides align to TRBD2. J lost 0 bases, V lost 0 bases, and 10 bases had no gene match. This CDR3 comprises 18 residues. The V gene's germline CDR1 is MDHEN and CDR2 SYDVKM. Here the CDR3 reads CASSLWLAGRVSSYEQYF. CDR3 nucleotide sequence: TGTGCCAGCAGTTTATGGTTAGCGGGGCGGGTAAGCTCCTACGAGCAGTACTTC.

The chain combines TRBV2 with TRBJ1-4; no firm D call. The CDR3 runs to 14 residues. V was pared by 2 bases and J by 5 bases, with 9 bases between. CDR1 and CDR2 (germline): SNHLY, FYNNEI. CDR3 DNA: TGTGCCAGCAGTGAAACAGAAACCAATGAAAAACTGTTTTTT. Protein product: CASSETETNEKLFF.

The V call is TRBV19, the J call TRBJ1-1, with no clear D. The ends were cut back, 5 bases at V and 0 bases at J, with 25 bases in the middle. CDR1 is LNHDA, CDR2 SQIVND, per germline (reference sequence). CDR3 length equals 19 residues. The CDR3 protein is CASSPRAERAVGLNTEAFF. The CDR3 DNA reads as TGTGCCAGTAGTCCTCGGGCAGAGAGGGCGGTAGGTCTGAACACTGAAGCTTTCTTT.

The chain uses TRBV15 and TRBJ1-5; maybe TRBD1 (6 bases). This CDR3 is 14 amino acids long. Germline V gives CDR1 LNHNV, CDR2 YYDKDF (reference sequence). Trimming stripped 5 bases from V and 6 bases from J, with 14 bases between. The CDR3: CATSARGGGQPQHF. The CDR3 region has the DNA TGTGCCACCAGCGCCAGGGGTGGCGGTCAGCCCCAGCATTTT.